The source of this T cell receptor beta chain is a study of blood T cells in healthy people across ages. Study information: In model experiments, template switching was able to capture about one barcoded beta molecule for every two T cells that were present. Study-level points and caveats: It was the long-lived donors that had more naive CD4+ cells and higher diversity than aged donors. Investigators treated diversity estimates from one million T cells as underestimates. TCR beta diversity correlated strongly with naive T cell percentage.

The length of the CDR3 is 16 residues. V gave up 6 bases and J gave up 7 bases; unmatched junction bases: 8. CDR1 is MNHEY, CDR2 SVGAGI, per germline. Combining a sample-barcoded 5' primer with a J-beta primer mix, a second PCR ran for 7 to 11 cycles. Each CDR3 protein is one row after TCRdb ran MiXCR on the 5' RACE reads. In the table there are some 640,000 distinct CDR3 sequences, 49% of which are singletons. Points on this clonotype: Its matching antigen is unknown.

Sequencing used blood. The rearrangement uses TRBV6-5 and TRBJ2-1; 14 bases are a match to TRBD2. This clonotype was obtained from a woman in her sixties or seventies in good health. The CDR3 DNA reads TGTGCCAGCAGCCGCCGACTAGCGGGAGGGTTGAATGAGCAGTTCTTC. It specifies CASSRRLAGGLNEQFF.